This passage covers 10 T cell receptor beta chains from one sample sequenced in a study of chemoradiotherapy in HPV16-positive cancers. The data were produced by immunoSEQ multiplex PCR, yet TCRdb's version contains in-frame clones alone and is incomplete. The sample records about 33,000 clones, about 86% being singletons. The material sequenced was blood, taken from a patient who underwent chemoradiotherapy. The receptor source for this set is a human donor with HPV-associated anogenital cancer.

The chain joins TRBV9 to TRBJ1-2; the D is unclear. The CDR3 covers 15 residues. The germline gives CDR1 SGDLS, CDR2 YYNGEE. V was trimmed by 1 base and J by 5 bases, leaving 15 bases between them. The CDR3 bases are TGTGCCAGCAGCGTATTCCTAGACTCTACTTATGGCTACACCTTC. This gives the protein CASSVFLDSTYGYTF. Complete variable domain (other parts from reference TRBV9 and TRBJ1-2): DSGVTQTPKHLITATGQRVTLRCSPRSGDLSVYWYQQSLDQGLQFLIQYYNGEERAKGNILERFSAQQFPDLHSELNLSSLELGDSALYFCASSVFLDSTYGYTFGSGTRLTVV.

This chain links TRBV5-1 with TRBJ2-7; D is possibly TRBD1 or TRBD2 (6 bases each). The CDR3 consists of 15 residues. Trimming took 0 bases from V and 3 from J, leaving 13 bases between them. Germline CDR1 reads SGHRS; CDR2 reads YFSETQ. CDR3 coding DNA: TGCGCCAGCAGCTTGGGGGGGCGCGGGGTCTACGAGCAGTACTTC. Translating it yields CASSLGGRGVYEQYF.

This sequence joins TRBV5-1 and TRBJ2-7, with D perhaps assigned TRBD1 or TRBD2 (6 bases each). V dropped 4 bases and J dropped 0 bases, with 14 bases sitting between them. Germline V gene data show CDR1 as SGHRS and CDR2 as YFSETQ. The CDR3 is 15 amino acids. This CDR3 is CASSPGGTDSYEQYF. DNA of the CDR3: TGCGCCAGCAGCCCCGGGGGCACGGACTCCTACGAGCAGTACTTC.

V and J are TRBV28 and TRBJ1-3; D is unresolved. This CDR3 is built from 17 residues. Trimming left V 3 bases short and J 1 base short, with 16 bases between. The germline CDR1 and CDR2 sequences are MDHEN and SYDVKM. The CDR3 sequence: CASSLLEGVRSGNTIYF. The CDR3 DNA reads TGTGCCAGCAGTTTGTTGGAGGGAGTTAGATCTGGAAACACCATATATTTT. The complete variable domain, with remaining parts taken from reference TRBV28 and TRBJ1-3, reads DVKVTQSSRYLVKRTGEKVFLECVQDMDHENMFWYRQDPGLGLRLIYFSYDVKMKEKGDIPEGYSVSREKKERFSLILESASTNQTSMYLCASSLLEGVRSGNTIYFGEGSWLTVV.

CDR3 amino acids: CASSFGTGSYEQYF. CDR3 sequence (DNA): TGTGCCAGCAGCTTTGGGACAGGCTCCTACGAGCAGTACTTC. The rearrangement uses TRBV5-5 and TRBJ2-7; 8 bases are a match to TRBD1. J lost 0 bases, V lost 2 bases, and 1 base had no gene match. Germline V gives CDR1 SGHKS, CDR2 YYEKEE (reference sequence). The CDR3 spans 14 residues.

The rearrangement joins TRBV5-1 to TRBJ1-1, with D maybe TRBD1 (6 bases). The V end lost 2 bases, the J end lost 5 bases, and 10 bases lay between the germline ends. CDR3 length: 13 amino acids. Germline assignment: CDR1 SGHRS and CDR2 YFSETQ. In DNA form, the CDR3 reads TGCGCCAGCAGCTTACAGGGATGGACTGAAGCTTTCTTT. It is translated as CASSLQGWTEAFF.

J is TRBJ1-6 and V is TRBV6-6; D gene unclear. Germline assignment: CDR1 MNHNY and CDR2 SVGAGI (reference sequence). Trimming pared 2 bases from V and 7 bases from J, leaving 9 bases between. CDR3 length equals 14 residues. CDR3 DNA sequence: TGTGCCAGCAGTTACCGCGGTTTAAATTCACCCCTCCACTTT. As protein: CASSYRGLNSPLHF.

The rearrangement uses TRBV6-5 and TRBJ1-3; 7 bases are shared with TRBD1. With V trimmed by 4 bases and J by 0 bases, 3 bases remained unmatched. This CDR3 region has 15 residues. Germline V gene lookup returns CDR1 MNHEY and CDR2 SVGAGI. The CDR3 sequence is CASSSGQRSGNTIYF. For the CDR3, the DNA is TGTGCCAGCAGTTCGGGACAGCGCTCTGGAAACACCATATATTTT.

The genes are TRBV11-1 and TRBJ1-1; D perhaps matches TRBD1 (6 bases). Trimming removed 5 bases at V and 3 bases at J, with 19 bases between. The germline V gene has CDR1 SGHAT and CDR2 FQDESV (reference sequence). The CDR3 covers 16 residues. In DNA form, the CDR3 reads TGTGCCAGCAGCCAACAGGGAGGGGGTATTGACACTGAAGCTTTCTTT. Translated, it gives CASSQQGGGIDTEAFF.

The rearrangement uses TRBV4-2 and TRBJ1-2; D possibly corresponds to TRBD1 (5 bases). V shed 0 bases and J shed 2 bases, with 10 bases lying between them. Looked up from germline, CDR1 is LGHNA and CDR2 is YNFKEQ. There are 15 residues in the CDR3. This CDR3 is CASSQDPQGNYGYTF. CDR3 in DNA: TGTGCCAGCAGCCAAGATCCCCAGGGAAACTATGGCTACACCTTC.